Sequencing of this T cell receptor beta chain was carried out in a study of T cells in Graves' hyperthyroidism and ophthalmopathy. It was RNA transcripts that yielded the amplified TCR beta CDR3 regions. Using the HTBI primer set, a first-round RT-PCR was run on the TCR CDR3. TCRdb recomputed calls from the multiplex PCR reads with MiXCR, one row per CDR3 protein. The repertoire includes fewer than 750,000 distinct CDR3 sequences, 13% to 15% of them detected once, and roughly an eighth sits in the top ten. The germline CDR1 and CDR2 sequences are SNHLY and FYNNEI. The ends lost 3 bases at V and 2 bases at J; junction bases unmatched: 3. This CDR3 is built from 15 residues.

The sequence derives from a woman aged 50 to 65 with Graves' ophthalmopathy. Sequences were obtained from blood. This chain connects TRBV2 to TRBJ2-2; 7 nucleotides align to TRBD2. CDR3 nucleotides: TGTGCCAGCAGTGAGACTAGCTATAACACCGGGGAGCTGTTTTTT. It yields the protein CASSETSYNTGELFF.